This TCR beta chain is drawn from a study of cytomegalovirus exposure and HLA in healthy donors. Study context: Both the approximately 120 validation repertoires and the approximately 700 first-cohort repertoires used the same platform, as reported by a later analysis.

Overall study findings and caveats: TCR beta chains numbering roughly 150 were designated cytomegalovirus-associated. Rarity marked most TCR sequences, yet some public TCRs occurred in many donors. A later analysis found first-cohort TCR clusters tended to co-occur in the 90 to 150 validation repertoires.

The germline gives CDR1 MDHEN, CDR2 SYDVKM. With V trimmed by 5 bases and J by 9 bases, 13 bases remained unmatched. The CDR3 length is 17 residues. The assay was immunoSEQ multiplex PCR, and TCRdb's table has in-frame clones only and misses some. The data contain 100,000 to 150,000 clones, 75% to 90% of them singletons. In the case of this clone: Its antigen is unknown.

The chain employs TRBV28 and TRBJ2-1; 13 bases map to TRBD2. This clonotype was obtained from a woman aged 18-29 years in good health and CMV-seronegative. The sample was PBMCs. CDR3 loop: CASSGGLAGERNGEQFF. The CDR3 nucleotides read TGTGCCAGCAGTGGAGGACTAGCGGGAGAGAGGAACGGTGAGCAGTTCTTC. Full variable domain (rest looked up from reference TRBV28 and TRBJ2-1): DVKVTQSSRYLVKRTGEKVFLECVQDMDHENMFWYRQDPGLGLRLIYFSYDVKMKEKGDIPEGYSVSREKKERFSLILESASTNQTSMYLCASSGGLAGERNGEQFFGPGTRLTVL.